This T cell receptor beta chain was captured in a study of cytomegalovirus exposure and HLA in healthy donors. The CDR3 has 15 amino acids. The V and J ends lost 8 bases and 0 bases, in that order; junction bases with no gene match: 9. The germline V gene encodes CDR1 LNHNV and CDR2 YYDKDF (reference sequence). Study results and limitations: About 90% or about 30% of the time was how often most TCR beta V segments were productive, according to an earlier analysis. Presence/absence analysis assumed near-uniform sequencing depth across donors.

With 60 Vbeta and 13 Jbeta primers, the PCR was carried out. Assay: immunoSEQ multiplex PCR; the TCRdb copy retains only in-frame clones and omits some. The repertoire holds 130,000 or so clones, with roughly four fifths as singletons. Comment on this clone: The antigen remains unidentified.

This TCR came from a woman aged 40 to 49 in good health and CMV-seronegative. The chain employs TRBV15 and TRBJ1-1, with TRBD1 identical over 7 bases. Sequencing was performed on PBMCs. The CDR3 DNA sequence: TGTGCCACCGTACCTTACAGGGGTATGAACACTGAAGCTTTCTTT. Its translation: CATVPYRGMNTEAFF.